A selection of T cell receptor beta chains follows, all from one sample in a study of glioma-infiltrating T cells after dendritic cell vaccination. Data came from immunoSEQ multiplex PCR; TCRdb stores just in-frame clones and leaves some out. The sample lists 90,000 to 95,000 clones, 80% to 90% occurring once. The specimen comprised blood, sampled after dendritic cell vaccination. The origin of the receptors is a human donor with glioblastoma. CDR3s include the opening cysteine and the closing phenylalanine or tryptophan. The order of the fields is CDR3 protein, CDR3 DNA, D gene, J gene, clone size, V gene. The D gene is left open where the match is weak. Where a row states a size, it is once, few, many or the class of an expanded clone; other rows omit it.

CDR3: CASSLSFPGNTIYF; DNA: TGTGCCAGCAGCTTGTCCTTTCCCGGAAACACCATATATTTT; D: -; J: TRBJ1-3; size: -; V: TRBV5-5
CDR3: CAWSVRWGGYGYTF; DNA: TGTGCCTGGAGTGTACGTTGGGGGGGCTATGGCTACACCTTC; D: -; J: TRBJ1-2; size: -; V: TRBV30
CDR3: CASSPKGANEQFF; DNA: TGTGCCAGCAGTCCAAAGGGGGCGAATGAGCAGTTCTTC; D: TRBD1; J: TRBJ2-1; size: -; V: TRBV6-6
CDR3: CASSLLQGNTEAFF; DNA: TGTGCCAGCTCACTCTTACAGGGGAACACTGAAGCTTTCTTT; D: -; J: TRBJ1-1; size: -; V: TRBV18
CDR3: CASSNRGTEAFF; DNA: TGCGCCAGCAGCAACAGGGGTACTGAAGCTTTCTTT; D: TRBD1; J: TRBJ1-1; size: -; V: TRBV5-1
CDR3: CASSPPKRESRVEQYF; DNA: TGTGCCAGCTCACCACCGAAAAGGGAATCCAGGGTCGAGCAGTACTTC; D: -; J: TRBJ2-7; size: -; V: TRBV18
CDR3: CASSLHSGQTEAFF; DNA: TGTGCCAGCAGCTTACATTCAGGGCAGACTGAAGCTTTCTTT; D: -; J: TRBJ1-1; size: -; V: TRBV7-9
CDR3: CASSLREDREEQFF; DNA: TGCGCCAGCAGCTTGAGAGAGGACAGGGAGGAGCAGTTCTTC; D: TRBD1; J: TRBJ2-1; size: -; V: TRBV5-1
CDR3: CASSLNPFYGYTF; DNA: TGTGCCAGCAGCTTAAATCCCTTCTATGGCTACACCTTC; D: -; J: TRBJ1-2; size: -; V: TRBV5-5
CDR3: CASSLVLAGGPGANVLTF; DNA: TGTGCCAGCAGCTTAGTTCTAGCGGGGGGGCCTGGGGCCAACGTCCTGACTTTC; D: TRBD2; J: TRBJ2-6; size: -; V: TRBV13
CDR3: CASSLAFRKLFF; DNA: TGTGCCAGCAGCTTAGCGTTCAGGAAACTGTTTTTT; D: -; J: TRBJ1-4; size: once; V: TRBV7-2
CDR3: CASSSNIWELPYEQYF; DNA: TGTGCCAGCAGCTCCAATATCTGGGAGCTTCCCTACGAGCAGTACTTC; D: -; J: TRBJ2-7; size: -; V: TRBV7-9
CDR3: CASSTITGGTYGYTF; DNA: TGTGCCAGTAGTACTATCACAGGGGGTACCTATGGCTACACCTTC; D: TRBD1; J: TRBJ1-2; size: -; V: TRBV19
CDR3: CASRLGQPPHFYGYTF; DNA: TGTGCAAGTCGCTTGGGACAGCCTCCACACTTCTATGGCTACACCTTC; D: -; J: TRBJ1-2; size: -; V: TRBV12-2
CDR3: CAIRDGGANEKLFF; DNA: TGTGCCATCCGGGACGGCGGGGCTAATGAAAAACTGTTTTTT; D: -; J: TRBJ1-4; size: -; V: TRBV19
CDR3: CASSVAGSSYEQYF; DNA: TGTGCCAGCAGCGTGGCAGGGTCATCCTACGAGCAGTACTTC; D: -; J: TRBJ2-7; size: -; V: TRBV11-1
CDR3: CASSGQGLAGNTIYF; DNA: TGTGCCAGCAGCGGACAGGGGTTGGCTGGAAACACCATATATTTT; D: TRBD1; J: TRBJ1-3; size: -; V: TRBV2
CDR3: CASSPGTDGYEQYF; DNA: TGTGCCAGCTCACCAGGGACAGACGGCTACGAGCAGTACTTC; D: TRBD1; J: TRBJ2-7; size: -; V: TRBV18
CDR3: CASSFNRVGEKLFF; DNA: TGTGCCAGCAGCTTCAACAGGGTAGGGGAAAAACTGTTTTTT; D: -; J: TRBJ1-4; size: -; V: TRBV11-2
CDR3: CATANYEQYF; DNA: TGTGCCACCGCGAACTACGAGCAGTACTTC; D: -; J: TRBJ2-7; size: -; V: TRBV2
CDR3: CASNQGFNYGYTF; DNA: TGTGCCAGCAATCAGGGATTTAACTATGGCTACACCTTC; D: -; J: TRBJ1-2; size: -; V: TRBV6-5
CDR3: CASSKRESATEAFF; DNA: TGTGCCAGTAGTAAGAGGGAGAGTGCCACTGAAGCTTTCTTT; D: -; J: TRBJ1-1; size: -; V: TRBV19
CDR3: CASSPGTGRPRDEKLFF; DNA: TGTGCCAGCAGTCCCGGGACAGGGCGCCCCCGGGATGAAAAACTGTTTTTT; D: TRBD1; J: TRBJ1-4; size: -; V: TRBV27
CDR3: CASSLGTGGLNTEAFF; DNA: TGTGCCAGCAGTTTAGGGACAGGGGGCTTGAACACTGAAGCTTTCTTT; D: TRBD1; J: TRBJ1-1; size: -; V: TRBV27
CDR3: CASSLIVGVNEKLFF; DNA: TGTGCCAGCAGCTTAATCGTAGGAGTTAATGAAAAACTGTTTTTT; D: -; J: TRBJ1-4; size: few; V: TRBV7-2
CDR3: CASSPEKGNSNQPQHF; DNA: TGTGCCAGCAGTCCCGAAAAGGGGAATAGCAATCAGCCCCAGCATTTT; D: -; J: TRBJ1-5; size: -; V: TRBV2